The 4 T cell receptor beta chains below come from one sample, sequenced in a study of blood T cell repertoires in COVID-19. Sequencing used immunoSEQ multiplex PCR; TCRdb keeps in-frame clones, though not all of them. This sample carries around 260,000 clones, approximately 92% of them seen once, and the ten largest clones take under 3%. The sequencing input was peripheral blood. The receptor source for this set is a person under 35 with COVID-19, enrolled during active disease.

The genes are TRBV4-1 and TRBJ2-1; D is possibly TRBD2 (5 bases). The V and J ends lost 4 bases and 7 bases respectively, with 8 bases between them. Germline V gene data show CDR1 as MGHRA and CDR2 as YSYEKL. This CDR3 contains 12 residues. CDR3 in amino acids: CASSPTGNEQFF. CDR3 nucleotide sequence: TGCGCCAGCAGCCCTACGGGAAATGAGCAGTTCTTC.

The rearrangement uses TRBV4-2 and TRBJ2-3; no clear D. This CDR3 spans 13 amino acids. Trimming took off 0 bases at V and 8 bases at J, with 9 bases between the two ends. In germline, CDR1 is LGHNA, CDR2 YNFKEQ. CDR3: CASSQEKTSTQYF. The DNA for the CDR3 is TGTGCCAGCAGCCAAGAGAAAACGAGTACGCAGTATTTT.

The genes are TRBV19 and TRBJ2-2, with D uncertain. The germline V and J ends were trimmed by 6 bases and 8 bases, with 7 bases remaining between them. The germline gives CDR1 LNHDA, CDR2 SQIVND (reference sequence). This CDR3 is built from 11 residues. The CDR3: CASRTRGELFF. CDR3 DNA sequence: TGTGCCAGTAGGACCAGGGGGGAGCTGTTTTTT.

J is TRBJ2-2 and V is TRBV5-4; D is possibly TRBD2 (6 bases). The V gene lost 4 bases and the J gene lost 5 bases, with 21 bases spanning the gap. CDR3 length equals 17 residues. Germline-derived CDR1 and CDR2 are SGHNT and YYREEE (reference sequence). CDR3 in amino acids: CASSNFYGGMGTGELFF. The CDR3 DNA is TGTGCCAGCAGCAATTTCTATGGCGGGATGGGTACCGGGGAGCTGTTTTTT.